This T cell receptor (beta chain) was sequenced for a study of blood T cell repertoires in COVID-19. Overall study context: The origin of the acute and convalescent COVID-19 samples was the United States, Italy and Spain. Sources were T cells, B-cell-depleted T cells, or PBMCs; the material itself was cDNA or gDNA.

The CDR3 has 15 residues. CDR1 is SGHRS, CDR2 YFSETQ, per germline. V lost 3 bases and J lost 4; bases outside the gene matches: 10. Under the authors' procedure: Reference gene primer amplification gave nucleated cell count estimates. Assay: immunoSEQ multiplex PCR; the TCRdb copy retains only in-frame clones and omits some. The V and J calls and clone size were taken over from that table, and D and trimming were inferred from the DNA. The table lists fewer than 55,000 clones, roughly 84% of them singletons. This rearrangement joins TRBV5-1 to TRBJ2-7, with 7 bases lining up with TRBD1. This receptor was identified in a man aged 50-59 years with acute or convalescent COVID-19. Sequenced: peripheral blood. This CDR3 reads CASSWAGTDIYEQYF. The CDR3 nucleotides read TGCGCCAGCAGCTGGGCCGGGACAGACATTTACGAGCAGTACTTC.